The clone carrying this T cell receptor (beta chain) was recorded only once. The V and J ends lost 2 bases and 3 bases, in that order; junction bases with no gene match: 8. The length of the CDR3 is 15 residues. Germline CDR1 and CDR2: SGHRS and YFSETQ. This record comes from a study of neoadjuvant anti-PD-1 for oral cavity cancer. Using immunoSEQ multiplex PCR, the repertoire was profiled, and TCRdb retains in-frame clones only, with some absent. The table includes over 30,000 clones, about 86% detected once. The source material was PBMCs, sampled before nivolumab (anti-PD-1) treatment. This chain uses TRBV5-1 with TRBJ2-7; 7 bases are a match to TRBD2. This sequence originates from a person between 40 and 80 years old with oral cavity squamous cell carcinoma. The DNA of the CDR3 is TGCGCCAGCAGCTTTAACGGAGGCGGGGGCTACGAGCAGTACTTC. Protein product: CASSFNGGGGYEQYF.